Below are 5 T cell receptor beta chains sequenced from a single sample in a study of cytomegalovirus exposure and HLA in healthy donors (dated 2017 in TCRdb). The protocol used for the library was the immunoSEQ multiplex PCR assay. For the multiplex PCR, a mixture combining 60 forward primers for TCR Vbeta segments and 13 reverse primers for TCR Jbeta segments was used. TCRdb obtained this table from immuneACCESS and retained in-frame rearrangements with V and J assigned. These tables miss some clones; where compared with another copy, unresolved V genes account for less than half of the shortfall, and the remainder is unexplained. The sample profile shows about 120,000 clones; 75% to 80% of them were found once. The ten largest clonotypes hold 1% to 1.5% of the sample. The sample taken for sequencing was PBMCs. The receptors shown here come from a woman in her 30s in good health and CMV-seronegative.

The chain joins TRBV5-6 to TRBJ2-5; 8 bases map to TRBD2. The DNA end is a closer match to TRBJ2-7, so the J assignment may be wrong. The CDR3 loop spans 13 amino acids. Germline V gene data show CDR1 as SGHDT and CDR2 as YYEEEE. DNA for the CDR3: TGTGCCAGCGGGGGACTAGGAGCCTACGAGCAGTACTTC. Translation: CASGGLGAYEQYF.

The gene calls are TRBV11-2 and TRBJ2-4; D gene ambiguous. Trimming took off 6 bases at V and 0 bases at J, with 6 bases between the two ends. The CDR3 is 13 amino acids. Germline lookup yields CDR1 SGHAT and CDR2 FQNNGV. DNA for the CDR3: TGTGCCAGCAGAATTCTAGCCAAAAACATTCAGTACTTC. This gives the protein CASRILAKNIQYF.

The chain has TRBV6-6 and TRBJ2-1, with D unclear. Germline CDR1 and CDR2: MNHNY and SVGAGI (reference sequence). V was trimmed by 2 bases and J by 4 bases, leaving 15 bases between them. This CDR3 region has 16 residues. CDR3 residues: CASSYGPSPTYNEQFF. CDR3 DNA sequence: TGTGCCAGCAGTTACGGGCCCAGCCCCACTTACAATGAGCAGTTCTTC.

This clone was recorded only once. The chain employs TRBV12-5 and TRBJ1-1; D not resolved. Trimming stripped 4 bases from V and 2 bases from J, with 11 bases between. Germline V gene data show CDR1 as LGHNT and CDR2 as FRNRAP. The CDR3 extends over 14 amino acids. The CDR3 sequence: CASGSEGPNTEAFF. In nucleotides, the CDR3 is TGTGCTAGTGGTTCCGAGGGCCCAAACACTGAAGCTTTCTTT.

V is TRBV2 and J is TRBJ1-5; D remains ambiguous. The germline CDR1 and CDR2 sequences are SNHLY and FYNNEI. CDR3 length: 12 amino acids. Deletions cut 2 bases from V and 8 bases from J, with 7 bases between. The CDR3 DNA reads TGTGCCAGCAGTGAACCGGGGAAGCCCCAGCATTTT. It encodes CASSEPGKPQHF.